Presented here are 21 T cell receptor beta chains from one specimen sequenced in a study of blood T cell repertoires in COVID-19. Repertoires were generated with immunoSEQ multiplex PCR, while TCRdb's copy carries only in-frame clones and drops some. The sample shows about 200,000 clones, 86% of them seen only once. What was sequenced was PBMCs or T cells enriched from blood (not recorded which). All receptors come from a man aged 35 to 55 with acute COVID-19.

V gene TRBV12-5 combines with J gene TRBJ1-2; TRBD1 is a possible D gene (6 bases). The germline V and J ends were trimmed by 5 bases and 5 bases, with 12 bases remaining between them. Germline lookup yields CDR1 LGHNT and CDR2 FRNRAP. This CDR3 comprises 13 residues. The chain's CDR3 is CASGPTGFYGYTF. The CDR3 DNA follows: TGTGCTAGTGGTCCAACAGGGTTTTATGGCTACACCTTC.

This chain links TRBV7-8 with TRBJ2-5; D is unresolved. V was cut by 1 base and J by 5 bases, with 14 bases left in between. CDR1 and CDR2 (germline): SGHVS, FQNEAQ. This CDR3 spans 15 amino acids. CDR3 sequence: CASSLVRWRVETQYF. The CDR3 DNA follows: TGTGCCAGCAGCTTAGTGCGTTGGAGAGTGGAGACCCAGTACTTC. Looking up the rest from reference TRBV7-8 and TRBJ2-5 gives the full variable domain: GAGVSQSPRYKVAKRGQDVALRCDPISGHVSLFWYQQALGQGPEFLTYFQNEAQLDKSGLPSDRFFAERPEGSVSTLKIQRTQQEDSAVYLCASSLVRWRVETQYFGPGTRLLVL.

The J gene is TRBJ1-3, the V gene TRBV24-1, with D maybe TRBD1 (6 bases). Per the germline V gene, CDR1 is KGHDR and CDR2 is SFDVKD. V gave up 4 bases and J gave up 12 bases, with 15 bases separating them. The CDR3 loop spans 13 amino acids. The CDR3 spells CATSDPGSGVIYF. In nucleotides, the CDR3 is TGTGCCACCAGTGACCCGGGGTCAGGGGTCATATATTTT.

The chain couples TRBV7-9 to TRBJ2-7; the match to TRBD1 covers 7 bases. Germline CDR1 SEHNR, CDR2 FQNEAQ (reference sequence). There are 16 residues in the CDR3. J gave up 3 bases and V 5 bases, and 13 bases lay outside the gene matches. CDR3 in DNA: TGTGCCAGCAGCCCAATCCCGGGACAGAGAATCTACGAGCAGTACTTC. Amino acids: CASSPIPGQRIYEQYF.

This clone came up a few times. The chain employs TRBV11-2 and TRBJ2-1; 9 bases map to TRBD2. CDR1 and CDR2 (germline): SGHAT, FQNNGV. The CDR3 is 16 residues long. The V and J ends lost 4 bases and 7 bases, in that order; junction bases with no gene match: 11. The CDR3 reads CASSSRLAGLRNEQFF. DNA for the CDR3: TGTGCCAGCAGCTCCCGGCTAGCGGGATTAAGGAATGAGCAGTTCTTC.

V and J are TRBV19 and TRBJ2-3, with a weak D call TRBD1 (6 bases). The CDR3 length is 14 residues. Trimming cost V 3 bases and J 1 base, with 8 bases left between them. CDR1 is LNHDA and CDR2 is SQIVND in the germline V gene (reference sequence). The CDR3 loop reads CASSMAGGTDTQYF. The CDR3 DNA reads as TGTGCCAGTAGTATGGCAGGGGGCACAGATACGCAGTATTTT.

This chain connects TRBV5-1 to TRBJ2-1; TRBD1 might be the D (5 bases). V was pared by 0 bases and J by 13 bases, with 8 bases between. The CDR3 sequence is 11 residues long. Germline CDR1 SGHRS, CDR2 YFSETQ. CDR3 nucleotide sequence: TGCGCCAGCAGCTTGGGGGGCCCTCAGTTCTTC. Translation: CASSLGGPQFF.

The V call is TRBV6-7, the J call TRBJ2-1; 10 nucleotides agree with TRBD2. TRBV6-7 is an open reading frame, and its role is uncertain. V shed 2 bases and J 6 bases; nucleotides not matched to a gene: 10. CDR3 length equals 17 residues. The CDR3 loop is CASSYPPLAGEGNEQFF. CDR3 sequence (DNA): TGTGCCAGCAGTTACCCCCCCCTAGCGGGAGAAGGCAATGAGCAGTTCTTC.

V is TRBV10-3 and J is TRBJ2-2, with D perhaps TRBD2 (6 bases). The CDR3 sequence is 13 residues long. V gave up 10 bases and J gave up 3 bases, with 12 bases separating them. Germline V gene data show CDR1 as ENHRY and CDR2 as SYGVKD. The CDR3 bases are TGTGCCACGGCGGGGACGCACACCGGGGAGCTGTTTTTT. Translated, it gives CATAGTHTGELFF.

The chain joins TRBV4-1 to TRBJ2-1; 9 nucleotides match TRBD2. CDR1 and CDR2 (germline): MGHRA, YSYEKL. Trimming at V came to 1 base and at J to 0 bases, leaving 1 base not matched to a gene. This CDR3 is built from 16 residues. The chain's CDR3 is CASSQGLAVSYNEQFF. The CDR3 coding sequence is TGCGCCAGCAGCCAAGGACTAGCGGTCTCCTACAATGAGCAGTTCTTC.

Regarding this clone: Other DNA sequences from this sample encode an identical CDR3 as well. This chain connects TRBV7-2 to TRBJ1-5, with 7 bases matching TRBD1. V dropped 3 bases and J dropped 2; count of bases not matched to a gene: 1. Germline V CDR1 and CDR2: SGHTA, FQGNSA. The CDR3 sequence is 14 residues long. The CDR3 DNA reads TGTGCCAGCAGCTTTGACAGGGGCAATCAGCCCCAGCATTTT. It specifies CASSFDRGNQPQHF.

The chain joins TRBV14 to TRBJ1-1; TRBD1 matches 7 bases. After removal of 1 base from V and 4 bases from J, the junction contained 0 bases not matched to a gene. Germline V lookup: CDR1 SGHDN, CDR2 FVKESK. This CDR3 is 13 amino acids long. CDR3 in DNA: TGTGCCAGCAGCCAAGGACAGGGCACTGAAGCTTTCTTT. Amino acid sequence: CASSQGQGTEAFF.

The chain combines TRBV19 with TRBJ1-4, with D uncertain. The CDR3 covers 13 residues. The V end was cut by 3 bases, the J end by 12 bases, with 14 bases between. The germline CDR1 and CDR2 sequences are LNHDA and SQIVND (reference sequence). The CDR3 coding sequence is TGTGCCAGTAGTATCATCCGTCGGAGCGAACTGTTTTTT. Translated: CASSIIRRSELFF.

The V gene is TRBV14, the J gene TRBJ1-2; D gene uncertain. The ends were cut back, 5 bases at V and 8 bases at J, with 12 bases in the middle. Germline-derived CDR1 and CDR2 are SGHDN and FVKESK. The CDR3 runs 12 residues. The CDR3 DNA reads as TGTGCCAGCAGCTTCGGAGAGAGGGGCTACACCTTC. Translating gives CASSFGERGYTF.

CDR3 sequence (DNA): TGTGCCAGCACCCCGGGGGGCAGGGCGACCTTC. Its protein is CASTPGGRATF. The J gene is TRBJ1-2, the V gene TRBV12-3 or TRBV12-4; D might be TRBD1 (6 bases). V dropped 7 bases and J dropped 14 bases, with 17 bases sitting between them. The CDR3 is made up of 11 amino acids.

The rearrangement joins TRBV4-2 to TRBJ1-5; D might be TRBD1 (6 bases). The V gene lost 1 base and the J gene lost 0 bases, with 13 bases spanning the gap. CDR1 and CDR2 (germline): LGHNA, YNFKEQ. CDR3 size: 17 residues. The CDR3 DNA reads as TGTGCCAGCAGCCAAGCTTACAGGGCTTATAGCAATCAGCCCCAGCATTTT. This translates into CASSQAYRAYSNQPQHF.

The chain couples TRBV2 to TRBJ1-5, with D maybe TRBD1 (6 bases). Trimming took 8 bases from V and 4 from J, leaving 12 bases between them. Germline V lookup: CDR1 SNHLY, CDR2 FYNNEI. The CDR3 has 13 residues. The CDR3 spells CASGQGPNQPQHF. The DNA of the CDR3 is TGTGCCAGCGGTCAGGGGCCGAATCAGCCCCAGCATTTT.

The V gene is TRBV30, the J gene TRBJ1-4; tentative D call: TRBD1 (5 bases). V was pared by 2 bases and J by 8 bases, with 12 bases between. Germline CDR1 and CDR2: GTSNPN and SVGIG (reference sequence). This CDR3 has 13 amino acids. CDR3 in DNA: TGTGCCTGGAGTATCGGGGGTTACGAAAAACTGTTTTTT. This encodes CAWSIGGYEKLFF.

This clone was counted a single time. J is TRBJ2-3 and V is TRBV7-2; weak D call: TRBD2 (6 bases). Trimming stripped 3 bases from V and 5 bases from J, with 6 bases between. Germline V lookup: CDR1 SGHTA, CDR2 FQGNSA. This CDR3 is 12 amino acids long. CDR3 amino acids: CASSFGGDTQYF. For the CDR3, the DNA is TGTGCCAGCAGCTTCGGGGGAGATACGCAGTATTTT.

This clone was observed a handful of times. CDR3 bases: TGTGCCAGCAGCTTGGCGGGGACAGGGACCTACGAGCAGTACTTC. Protein sequence: CASSLAGTGTYEQYF. The chain recombines TRBV5-6 with TRBJ2-7, with 9 bases that match TRBD1. The germline gives CDR1 SGHDT, CDR2 YYEEEE. The CDR3 runs to 15 residues. The junction had 3 bases not matched to a gene; V was cut back by 0 bases and J by 2 bases.

This clone showed up just once. The V and J genes are TRBV4-2 and TRBJ1-4; D is possibly TRBD1 (6 bases). Trimming took off 7 bases at V and 5 bases at J, with 14 bases between the two ends. CDR3 size: 14 residues. Germline CDR1 is LGHNA and CDR2 is YNFKEQ. This CDR3 is CASNSGQPNEKLFF. Here the CDR3 DNA reads TGTGCCAGCAACAGCGGACAGCCGAATGAAAAACTGTTTTTT.